The T cell receptor (beta chain) under discussion was sequenced for a study of blood T cells in healthy people across ages. V lost 0 bases and J 5 bases, leaving 16 bases between the germline ends. CDR1 is MGHRA and CDR2 is YSYEKL in the germline V gene. The CDR3 sequence is 16 residues long. Study-level findings and limits: No conclusive comparison of naive versus antigen-experienced cells was possible with unsorted PBMCs. Diversity was higher, and naive CD4+ cells more numerous, in long-lived donors than in aged donors.

There are a few counts of this clonotype. Its target is not known. Every participating donor contributed 8.5 to 10 milliliters of peripheral blood through a draw. The use of a sample-barcoded 5' primer and a J-beta primer mix characterized a second PCR of about 7 to 12 cycles. A minimum of 2.5 million CDR3-containing paired-end reads was obtained for each sample. TCRdb re-analysed the 5' RACE reads in MiXCR, keeping a single row per CDR3 protein. The sample holds 1,500,000 or so distinct CDR3 sequences, approximately 43% seen once. The receptor comes from a woman under 30 in good health. The sample was blood. This chain joins TRBV4-1 and TRBJ1-1; no definite D call. This CDR3 is CASSQEGSFGGTEAFF. DNA of the CDR3: TGCGCCAGCAGCCAAGAGGGGAGTTTCGGAGGGACTGAAGCTTTCTTT.